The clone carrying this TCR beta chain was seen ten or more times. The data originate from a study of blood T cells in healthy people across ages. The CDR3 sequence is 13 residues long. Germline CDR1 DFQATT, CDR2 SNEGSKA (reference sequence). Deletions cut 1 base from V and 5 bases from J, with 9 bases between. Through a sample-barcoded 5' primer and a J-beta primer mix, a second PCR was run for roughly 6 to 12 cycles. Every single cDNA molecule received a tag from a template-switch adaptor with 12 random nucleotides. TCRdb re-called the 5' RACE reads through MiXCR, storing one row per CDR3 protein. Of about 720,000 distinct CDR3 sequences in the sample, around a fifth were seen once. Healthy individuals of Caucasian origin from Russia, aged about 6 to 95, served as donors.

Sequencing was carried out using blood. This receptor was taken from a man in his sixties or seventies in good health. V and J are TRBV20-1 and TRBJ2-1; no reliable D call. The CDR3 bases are TGCAGTGCTAGAGCCGGGCGGAACAATGAGCAGTTCTTC. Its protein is CSARAGRNNEQFF.